A selection of T cell receptor beta chains follows, all from one sample in a study of T-cell memory formation after mild COVID-19. Via MiXCR, TCRdb re-called the 5' RACE reads, giving one row per CDR3 protein. The sample has roughly 130,000 distinct CDR3 sequences; about 15% are singletons. The sample comprised PBMCs or a T cell subset sorted from them (not recorded which). The receptors here all came from a man aged 18 to 30 who had mild COVID-19 (a few samples of this study predate the infection). Cell type and time point are not known. CDR3s include the opening cysteine and the closing phenylalanine or tryptophan. D genes are given only for firm matches.

V gene	J gene	D gene	CDR3 protein
TRBV7-6	TRBJ1-2	TRBD1	CASSFGTGANYGYTF
TRBV6-2/TRBV6-3	TRBJ1-2	-	CASSYNPGDLYGYTF
TRBV2	TRBJ2-7	TRBD1	CASSTLPPGTGLGEQYF
TRBV7-2	TRBJ2-5	-	CASSPGTTFETQYF
TRBV7-2	TRBJ2-4	-	CASSLAPDINIQYF
TRBV5-1	TRBJ2-2	-	CASSGPAATGELFF
TRBV4-2	TRBJ1-1	-	CASSRIGVPVPEAFF
TRBV5-4	TRBJ2-3	-	CASSGGYTDTQYF
TRBV7-2	TRBJ1-1	-	CASSPIGTMAFF
TRBV27	TRBJ2-1	TRBD1	CACVGTGGPNEQFF
TRBV13	TRBJ1-2	-	CASSAWGGGNGYTF
TRBV29-1	TRBJ1-1	TRBD1	CSVVDRGQGTEAFF
TRBV6-5	TRBJ1-5	-	CASSRDPNNQPQHF
TRBV5-1	TRBJ1-2	-	CASSLGGEATNYGYTF